Each of the 3 T cell receptor beta chains below was sequenced from the same sample in a study of T-cell memory formation after mild COVID-19. TCRdb used MiXCR to reprocess the 5' RACE reads, holding one entry per CDR3 protein. The table lists about 400,000 distinct CDR3 sequences, approximately 24% of them singletons. The source material was PBMCs or a T cell subset sorted from them (not recorded which). The receptors were gathered from an adult woman who had mild COVID-19 (a few samples of this study predate the infection). Cell type and time point are not known.

This clonotype was counted only a few times. The chain recombines TRBV6-1 with TRBJ2-2; D might be TRBD1 or TRBD2, each matching 5 bases. There are 15 residues in the CDR3. Germline CDR1 reads MNHNS; CDR2 reads SASEGT. The V and J ends lost 5 bases and 13 bases respectively, with 23 bases between them. This CDR3 is CASSSWDGDSPPLFF. CDR3 nucleotide sequence: TGTGCCAGCAGTAGTTGGGACGGAGACTCCCCCCCGCTGTTTTTT.

The genes are TRBV5-1 and TRBJ1-2; TRBD1 agrees at 10 bases. Germline CDR1 SGHRS, CDR2 YFSETQ. Trimming took 4 bases from V and 8 from J; bases not matched to a gene: 5. This CDR3 comprises 13 residues. The CDR3 DNA is TGCGCCAGCAGCACATGGGACAGGGGAGGCTACACCTTC. It specifies CASSTWDRGGYTF.

This clonotype was counted at least ten times. V gene TRBV7-9 combines with J gene TRBJ2-2; 10 bases are a match to TRBD2. From germline, CDR1 is SEHNR and CDR2 FQNEAQ (reference sequence). The V and J ends lost 5 bases and 1 base, in that order; junction bases with no gene match: 1. CDR3 length: 15 residues. The CDR3 loop reads CASSRTSGNTGELFF. CDR3 bases: TGTGCCAGCAGCAGGACTAGCGGGAACACCGGGGAGCTGTTTTTT.